The entry that follows covers one T cell receptor (beta chain) sequence. The sample comes from a study of shared clonotypes between healthy human individuals. Looking at the study overall: Samples came from two female and three male donors aged 18 to 49.

Generated by immunoSEQ multiplex PCR, the TCRdb table keeps only in-frame clones and is missing some. The repertoire holds under 1,100,000 clones, with approximately 80% as singletons. CDR3 size: 19 residues. Germline CDR1 and CDR2: LGHNT and FRNRAP. The J segment lost 9 bases and the V segment lost 5 bases, leaving 22 bases of the junction unmatched. The sequence came from a man between 18 and 29 years old in good health. Some clones in this sample may be carry-over from other donors' samples. What was sequenced was memory CD4+ T cells from PBMCs. Indicated subset: CD45RA-negative fraction. The chain joins TRBV12-5 to TRBJ2-2, with 9 bases that match TRBD1. The CDR3 region has the DNA TGTGCTAGTGGTCCAGGGACAGGGTCGGTCGCTAGCGGTCCGCGGGAGCTGTTTTTT. It yields the protein CASGPGTGSVASGPRELFF.